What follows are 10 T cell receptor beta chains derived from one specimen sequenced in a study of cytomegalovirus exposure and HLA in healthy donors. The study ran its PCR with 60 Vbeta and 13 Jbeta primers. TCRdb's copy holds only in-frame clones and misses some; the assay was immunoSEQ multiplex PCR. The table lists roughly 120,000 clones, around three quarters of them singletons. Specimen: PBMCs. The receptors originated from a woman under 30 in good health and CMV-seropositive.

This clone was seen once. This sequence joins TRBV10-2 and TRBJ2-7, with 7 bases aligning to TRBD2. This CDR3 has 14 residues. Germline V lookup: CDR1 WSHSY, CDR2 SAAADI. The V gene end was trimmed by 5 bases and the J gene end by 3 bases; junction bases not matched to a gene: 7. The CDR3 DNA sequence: TGCGCCAGCAGTCCTAGCGGTCCCTACTACGAGCAGTACTTC. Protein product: CASSPSGPYYEQYF.

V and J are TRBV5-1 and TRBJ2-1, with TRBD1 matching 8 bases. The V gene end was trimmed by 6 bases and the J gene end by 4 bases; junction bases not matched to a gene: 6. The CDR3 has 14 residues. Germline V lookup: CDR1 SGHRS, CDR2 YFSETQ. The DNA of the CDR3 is TGCGCCAGCACCGGACAGGGACGGTACAATGAGCAGTTCTTC. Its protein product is CASTGQGRYNEQFF.

CDR3 in amino acids: CASSDAWDGSRDGYTF. The DNA for the CDR3 is TGTGCCAGCAGTGACGCATGGGACGGGAGCAGAGATGGCTACACCTTC. The chain is built from TRBV6-4 and TRBJ1-2; TRBD1 is a possible D gene (5 bases). CDR3 length equals 16 residues. V lost 2 bases and J 6 bases, leaving 19 bases between the germline ends. The germline CDR1 and CDR2 sequences are MRHNA and SNTAGT.

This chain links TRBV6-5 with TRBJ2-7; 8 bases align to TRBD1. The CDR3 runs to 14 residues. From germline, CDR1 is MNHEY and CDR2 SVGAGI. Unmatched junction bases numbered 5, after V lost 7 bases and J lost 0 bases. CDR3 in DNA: TGTGCCAGCACTCCCGGACAGGGCTCCTACGAGCAGTACTTC. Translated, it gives CASTPGQGSYEQYF.

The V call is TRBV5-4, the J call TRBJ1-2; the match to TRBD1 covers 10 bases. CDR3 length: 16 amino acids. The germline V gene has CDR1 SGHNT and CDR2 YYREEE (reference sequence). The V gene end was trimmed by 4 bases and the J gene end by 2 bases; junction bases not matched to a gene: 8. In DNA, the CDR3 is TGTGCCAGCAGCGACAGGACAGGGGGTTACAACTATGGCTACACCTTC. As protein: CASSDRTGGYNYGYTF.

CDR3 sequence (DNA): TGTGCCAGCAGTTCGCCAGGGGTTAATGAAAAACTGTTTTTT. It is translated as CASSSPGVNEKLFF. The J gene is TRBJ1-4, the V gene TRBV28, with a possible D match to TRBD1 (6 bases). With 4 bases removed from V and 4 bases from J, the gap between germline ends came to 10 bases. The V gene's germline CDR1 is MDHEN and CDR2 SYDVKM. The CDR3 extends over 14 amino acids.

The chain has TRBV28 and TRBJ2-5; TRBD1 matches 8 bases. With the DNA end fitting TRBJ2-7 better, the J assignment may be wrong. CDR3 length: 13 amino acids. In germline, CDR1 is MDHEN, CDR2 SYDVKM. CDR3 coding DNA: TGTGCCAGCCGCGGGACAGGATCCTACGAGCAGTACTTC. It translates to CASRGTGSYEQYF.

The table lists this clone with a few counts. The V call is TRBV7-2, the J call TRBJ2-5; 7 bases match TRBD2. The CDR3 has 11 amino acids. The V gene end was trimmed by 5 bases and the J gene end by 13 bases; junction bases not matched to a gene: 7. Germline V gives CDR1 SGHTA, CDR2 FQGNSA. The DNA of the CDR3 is TGTGCCAGCAGCCAACGCGGGAGTCCGTACTTC. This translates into CASSQRGSPYF.

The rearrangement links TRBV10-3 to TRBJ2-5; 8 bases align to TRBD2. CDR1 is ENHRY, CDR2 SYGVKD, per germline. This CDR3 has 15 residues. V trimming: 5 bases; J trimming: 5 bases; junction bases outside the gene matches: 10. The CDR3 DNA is TGTGCCATCAGTCAAACAGGGCCGGGGGGGGAGACCCAGTACTTC. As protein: CAISQTGPGGETQYF.

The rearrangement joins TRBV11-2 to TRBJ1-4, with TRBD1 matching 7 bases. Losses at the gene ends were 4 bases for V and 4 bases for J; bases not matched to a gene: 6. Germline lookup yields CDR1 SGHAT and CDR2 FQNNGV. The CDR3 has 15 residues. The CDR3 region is CASSSGQVNNEKLFF. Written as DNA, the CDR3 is TGTGCCAGCAGCTCTGGACAGGTTAATAATGAAAAACTGTTTTTT.